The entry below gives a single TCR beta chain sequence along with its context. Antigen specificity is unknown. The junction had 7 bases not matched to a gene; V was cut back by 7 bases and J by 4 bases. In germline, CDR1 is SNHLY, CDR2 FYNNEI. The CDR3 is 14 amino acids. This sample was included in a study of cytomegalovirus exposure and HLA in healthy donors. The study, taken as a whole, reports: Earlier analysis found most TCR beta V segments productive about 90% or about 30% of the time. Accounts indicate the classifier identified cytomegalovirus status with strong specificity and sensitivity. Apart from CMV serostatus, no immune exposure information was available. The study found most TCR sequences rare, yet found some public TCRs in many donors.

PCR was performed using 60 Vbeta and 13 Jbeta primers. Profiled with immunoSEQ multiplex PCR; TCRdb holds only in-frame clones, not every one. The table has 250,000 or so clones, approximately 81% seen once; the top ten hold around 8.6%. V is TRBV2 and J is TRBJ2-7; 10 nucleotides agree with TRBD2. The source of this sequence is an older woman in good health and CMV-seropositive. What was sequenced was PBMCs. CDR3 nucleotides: TGTGCCAGCACCCCCGGGACTAGCGCTTACGAGCAGTACTTC. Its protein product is CASTPGTSAYEQYF.